Listed below are T cell receptor beta chains from one sample, sequenced in a study of Ad26.COV2.S vaccination and SARS-CoV-2 variants. The method was immunoSEQ multiplex PCR; TCRdb's version includes in-frame clones alone and lacks a portion of them. The table includes some 190,000 clones, around 88% detected once. The material sequenced was peripheral blood, taken after recovery from COVID-19. These receptors originate from a human donor who had recovered from COVID-19. CDR3s include the opening cysteine and the closing phenylalanine or tryptophan. A D gene is named only where the DNA matches it firmly. The listing skips clone size in some rows; elsewhere it reads once, few, many or a size class.

cdr3_length: 16
clone_size: NA
d_call: TRBD1
v_call: TRBV5-1
j_call: TRBJ1-6
cdr3_nt: TGCGCCAGCAGCTTGTCGGGCAGGGGGGAGGGGTCACCCCTCCACTTT
cdr3_aa: CASSLSGRGEGSPLHF

cdr3_length: 16
clone_size: NA
d_call: TRBD1
v_call: TRBV27
j_call: TRBJ1-4
cdr3_nt: TGTGCCAGCAGTACACTCCGACAGGGGGCTAATGAAAAACTGTTTTTT
cdr3_aa: CASSTLRQGANEKLFF

cdr3_length: 14
clone_size: NA
d_call: TRBD1
v_call: TRBV7-2
j_call: TRBJ2-7
cdr3_nt: TGTGCCAGCAGCTTAGGGACAGGGGCCTACGAGCAGTACTTC
cdr3_aa: CASSLGTGAYEQYF

cdr3_length: 14
clone_size: NA
d_call: NA
v_call: TRBV7-8
j_call: TRBJ2-1
cdr3_nt: TGTGCCAGCAGCTTAGCGGTTAGGGCGAGTCAGCAGTTCTTC
cdr3_aa: CASSLAVRASQQFF

cdr3_length: 13
clone_size: once
d_call: NA
v_call: TRBV2
j_call: TRBJ1-1
cdr3_nt: TGTGCCAGCAGTGGGGACCCAAACACTGAAGCTTTCTTT
cdr3_aa: CASSGDPNTEAFF

cdr3_length: 15
clone_size: many
d_call: TRBD1
v_call: TRBV5-1
j_call: TRBJ1-4
cdr3_nt: TGCGCCAGCAGCACTGGGACAGGCGGTAATGAAAAACTGTTTTTT
cdr3_aa: CASSTGTGGNEKLFF

cdr3_length: 13
clone_size: NA
d_call: TRBD1
v_call: TRBV11-1
j_call: TRBJ1-2
cdr3_nt: TGTGCCAGCAGCTTAGCGCAGGGGGATGGCTACACCTTC
cdr3_aa: CASSLAQGDGYTF

cdr3_length: 19
clone_size: NA
d_call: NA
v_call: TRBV4-1
j_call: TRBJ1-5
cdr3_nt: TGCGCCAGCAGCCAAGGTGGAGGGAACGGTGGGCTTAGCAATCAGCCCCAGCATTTT
cdr3_aa: CASSQGGGNGGLSNQPQHF

cdr3_length: 19
clone_size: NA
d_call: TRBD2
v_call: TRBV5-1
j_call: TRBJ2-3
cdr3_nt: TGCGCCAGCAGCTTGGAAGGTAGCGGGAGGCCCGAAAGCACAGATACGCAGTATTTT
cdr3_aa: CASSLEGSGRPESTDTQYF

cdr3_length: 16
clone_size: NA
d_call: TRBD2
v_call: TRBV19
j_call: TRBJ2-1
cdr3_nt: TGTGCCAGTAGTAACGGACTAGCGGGGGGCATTGATGAGCAGTTCTTC
cdr3_aa: CASSNGLAGGIDEQFF

cdr3_length: 14
clone_size: NA
d_call: TRBD2
v_call: TRBV7-8
j_call: TRBJ2-5
cdr3_nt: TGTGCCAGCAACCTTTTAGCGGGAGTGGAGACCCAGTACTTC
cdr3_aa: CASNLLAGVETQYF

cdr3_length: 16
clone_size: once
d_call: NA
v_call: TRBV27
j_call: TRBJ2-6
cdr3_nt: TGTGCCAGCAGTCCGTACATGGAGAAGGGGGCCAACGTCCTGACTTTC
cdr3_aa: CASSPYMEKGANVLTF

cdr3_length: 15
clone_size: NA
d_call: TRBD2
v_call: TRBV4-1
j_call: TRBJ2-2
cdr3_nt: TGCGCCAGCGCCGGGACTAGCGGGGGGGCCGTGGAGCTGTTTTTT
cdr3_aa: CASAGTSGGAVELFF

cdr3_length: 17
clone_size: NA
d_call: NA
v_call: TRBV7-9
j_call: TRBJ2-3
cdr3_nt: TGTGCCAGCAGCCGGAGAGGACAGGTCGGGGGGACAGATACGCAGTATTTT
cdr3_aa: CASSRRGQVGGTDTQYF

cdr3_length: 16
clone_size: NA
d_call: NA
v_call: TRBV30
j_call: TRBJ1-3
cdr3_nt: TGTGCCTGGAGTAGGCCCGCTTTAGTCTCTGGAAACACCATATATTTT
cdr3_aa: CAWSRPALVSGNTIYF

cdr3_length: 14
clone_size: NA
d_call: NA
v_call: TRBV7-2
j_call: TRBJ2-2
cdr3_nt: TGTGCCAGCAGCCGTCAGCTAAACACCGGGGAGCTGTTTTTT
cdr3_aa: CASSRQLNTGELFF

cdr3_length: 16
clone_size: NA
d_call: TRBD1
v_call: TRBV15
j_call: TRBJ2-7
cdr3_nt: TGTGCCACCAGCTACTCCCCGACAGGGAGCTCCTACGAGCAGTACTTC
cdr3_aa: CATSYSPTGSSYEQYF

cdr3_length: 14
clone_size: NA
d_call: NA
v_call: TRBV5-1
j_call: TRBJ2-3
cdr3_nt: TGCGCCAGCAGCTTAGGGACTCCCCGTCATACGCAGTATTTT
cdr3_aa: CASSLGTPRHTQYF

cdr3_length: 15
clone_size: NA
d_call: NA
v_call: TRBV9
j_call: TRBJ2-7
cdr3_nt: TGTGCCAGCAGCCCTAGAGGGGGATTCGACTACGAGCAGTACTTC
cdr3_aa: CASSPRGGFDYEQYF

cdr3_length: 13
clone_size: NA
d_call: NA
v_call: TRBV5-1
j_call: TRBJ1-1
cdr3_nt: TGCGCCAGCAGCTTGGGGGCGACACCGGAGGCTTTCTTT
cdr3_aa: CASSLGATPEAFF

cdr3_length: 16
clone_size: NA
d_call: NA
v_call: TRBV30
j_call: TRBJ2-3
cdr3_nt: TGTGCCTGGAGTGTTGGGGGACGTCCCCTCACAGATACGCAGTATTTT
cdr3_aa: CAWSVGGRPLTDTQYF

cdr3_length: 16
clone_size: NA
d_call: NA
v_call: TRBV10-3
j_call: TRBJ1-1
cdr3_nt: TGTGCCATCAGTGAGTCTAGACCTGGGATGAACACTGAAGCTTTCTTT
cdr3_aa: CAISESRPGMNTEAFF

cdr3_length: 15
clone_size: NA
d_call: TRBD1
v_call: TRBV2
j_call: TRBJ1-3
cdr3_nt: TGTGCCAGCAGTGACCAGGGGGCGCGGGGAAACACCATATATTTT
cdr3_aa: CASSDQGARGNTIYF

cdr3_length: 13
clone_size: NA
d_call: TRBD1
v_call: TRBV5-4
j_call: TRBJ1-2
cdr3_nt: TGTGCCAGCAGCTTACAGGGGGGGGATGGCTACACCTTC
cdr3_aa: CASSLQGGDGYTF

cdr3_length: 14
clone_size: NA
d_call: NA
v_call: TRBV19
j_call: TRBJ2-7
cdr3_nt: TGTGCCAGTAGATCCCGGGGGACCGCCTACGAGCAGTACTTC
cdr3_aa: CASRSRGTAYEQYF

cdr3_length: 16
clone_size: once
d_call: TRBD1
v_call: TRBV10-3
j_call: TRBJ1-1
cdr3_nt: TGTGCCATCAGTGACTACAGGGGAGCAATGAACACTGAAGCTTTCTTT
cdr3_aa: CAISDYRGAMNTEAFF

cdr3_length: 18
clone_size: NA
d_call: NA
v_call: TRBV9
j_call: TRBJ2-3
cdr3_nt: TGTGCCAGCAGCGTAGGATTAAGGAGCGTTGTTAGTGCAGATACGCAGTATTTT
cdr3_aa: CASSVGLRSVVSADTQYF

cdr3_length: 14
clone_size: NA
d_call: NA
v_call: TRBV7-8
j_call: TRBJ1-1
cdr3_nt: TGTGCCAGCAGCTGGGGCAGTTTGAACACTGAAGCTTTCTTT
cdr3_aa: CASSWGSLNTEAFF

cdr3_length: 17
clone_size: NA
d_call: TRBD2
v_call: TRBV10-1
j_call: TRBJ2-2
cdr3_nt: TGCGCCAGCAGTGAGTCCTTAGCGGGAGTAACGACCGGGGAGCTGTTTTTT
cdr3_aa: CASSESLAGVTTGELFF

cdr3_length: 13
clone_size: NA
d_call: NA
v_call: TRBV5-4
j_call: TRBJ2-5
cdr3_nt: TGTGCCAGCAGCTTGCAGGGTGGGGAGACCCAGTACTTC
cdr3_aa: CASSLQGGETQYF

cdr3_length: 11
clone_size: NA
d_call: NA
v_call: TRBV6-5
j_call: TRBJ2-1
cdr3_nt: TGTGCCGTCGCTTTTTACAATGAGCAGTTCTTC
cdr3_aa: CAVAFYNEQFF

cdr3_length: 13
clone_size: NA
d_call: NA
v_call: TRBV6-6
j_call: TRBJ2-6
cdr3_nt: TGTGCCACCGTCGAGGGAGGGGCCAACGTCCTGACTTTC
cdr3_aa: CATVEGGANVLTF

cdr3_length: 14
clone_size: NA
d_call: NA
v_call: TRBV7-9
j_call: TRBJ2-1
cdr3_nt: TGTGCCGGCGGGGATGGGTGGTCCTACAATGAGCAGTTCTTC
cdr3_aa: CAGGDGWSYNEQFF

cdr3_length: 13
clone_size: NA
d_call: NA
v_call: TRBV28
j_call: TRBJ2-1
cdr3_nt: TGTGCCAGCAGTTTAGGGGGGTACAATGAGCAGTTCTTC
cdr3_aa: CASSLGGYNEQFF

cdr3_length: 16
clone_size: NA
d_call: NA
v_call: TRBV6-1
j_call: TRBJ1-2
cdr3_nt: TGTGCCAGCAGTGAAGCGCTTCTGGGGGCTCGCTATGGCTACACCTTC
cdr3_aa: CASSEALLGARYGYTF

cdr3_length: 16
clone_size: once
d_call: NA
v_call: TRBV30
j_call: TRBJ2-7
cdr3_nt: TGTGCCTGGAGTGACCCGAGGGAAAAGTGGGAAGGCGAGCAGTACTTC
cdr3_aa: CAWSDPREKWEGEQYF

cdr3_length: 13
clone_size: NA
d_call: NA
v_call: TRBV5-5
j_call: TRBJ1-1
cdr3_nt: TGTGCCAGCAGCTTTCCCGGGTACACTGAAGCTTTCTTT
cdr3_aa: CASSFPGYTEAFF

cdr3_length: 14
clone_size: NA
d_call: TRBD1
v_call: TRBV7-8
j_call: TRBJ1-1
cdr3_nt: TGTGCCAGCTGGCCGGACAGGATGAACACTGAAGCTTTCTTT
cdr3_aa: CASWPDRMNTEAFF

cdr3_length: 12
clone_size: NA
d_call: NA
v_call: TRBV11-2
j_call: TRBJ1-3
cdr3_nt: TGTGCCAGCTCTCGGACAGCAAACACCATATATTTT
cdr3_aa: CASSRTANTIYF

cdr3_length: 13
clone_size: NA
d_call: NA
v_call: TRBV3-1/TRBV3-2
j_call: TRBJ1-4
cdr3_nt: TGTGCCAGCAGCTATAACATGGATGAAAAACTGTTTTTT
cdr3_aa: CASSYNMDEKLFF

cdr3_length: 16
clone_size: NA
d_call: TRBD1
v_call: TRBV18
j_call: TRBJ1-1
cdr3_nt: TGTGCCAGCTCTCGGGGACAGGGGGCCGGAATAGCGGAAGCTTTCTTT
cdr3_aa: CASSRGQGAGIAEAFF

cdr3_length: 14
clone_size: NA
d_call: TRBD1
v_call: TRBV18
j_call: TRBJ2-7
cdr3_nt: TGTGCCAGCTCTCAATCCGACAGGGGGTACGAGCAGTACTTC
cdr3_aa: CASSQSDRGYEQYF

cdr3_length: 15
clone_size: NA
d_call: NA
v_call: TRBV5-6
j_call: TRBJ2-1
cdr3_nt: TGTGCCAGCAGCTTGGGGCTAGCGAACTACAATGAGCAGTTCTTC
cdr3_aa: CASSLGLANYNEQFF

cdr3_length: 15
clone_size: NA
d_call: TRBD2
v_call: TRBV7-9
j_call: TRBJ2-7
cdr3_nt: TGTGCCAGCAGCTTAGAAGGCGGGAGTATCCACGAGCAGTACTTC
cdr3_aa: CASSLEGGSIHEQYF

cdr3_length: 13
clone_size: NA
d_call: NA
v_call: TRBV4-1
j_call: TRBJ2-5
cdr3_nt: TGCGCCAGCAGCCAAGCCCTTCAAGAGACCCAGTACTTC
cdr3_aa: CASSQALQETQYF

cdr3_length: 16
clone_size: NA
d_call: NA
v_call: TRBV4-2
j_call: TRBJ1-2
cdr3_nt: TGTGCCAGCAGCCAAGATTCAGCGCGCCATAACTATGGCTACACCTTC
cdr3_aa: CASSQDSARHNYGYTF

cdr3_length: 13
clone_size: NA
d_call: NA
v_call: TRBV6-5
j_call: TRBJ1-6
cdr3_nt: TGTGCCAGCAGGACAGGAATAAATTCACCCCTCCACTTT
cdr3_aa: CASRTGINSPLHF

cdr3_length: 12
clone_size: NA
d_call: NA
v_call: TRBV12-3/TRBV12-4
j_call: TRBJ1-1
cdr3_nt: TGTGCCAGCAGTCTGAGGGACACTGAAGCTTTCTTT
cdr3_aa: CASSLRDTEAFF

cdr3_length: 16
clone_size: NA
d_call: NA
v_call: TRBV3-1/TRBV3-2
j_call: TRBJ1-5
cdr3_nt: TGTGCCAGCAGCCAAGGGCAAGGCAGCCGAAATCAGCCCCAGCATTTT
cdr3_aa: CASSQGQGSRNQPQHF

cdr3_length: 14
clone_size: NA
d_call: NA
v_call: TRBV6-1
j_call: TRBJ2-5
cdr3_nt: TGTGCCAGCAGTGAAGAAGGGGTGGGGCTGACCCAGTACTTC
cdr3_aa: CASSEEGVGLTQYF

cdr3_length: 17
clone_size: NA
d_call: NA
v_call: TRBV4-1
j_call: TRBJ1-5
cdr3_nt: TGCGCCAGCAGCCATCAACTCCGGGACGGTAGCAATCAGCCCCAGCATTTT
cdr3_aa: CASSHQLRDGSNQPQHF

cdr3_length: 12
clone_size: NA
d_call: NA
v_call: TRBV18
j_call: TRBJ2-2
cdr3_nt: TGTGCCAGCTCATCGATCGCCGGGGAGCTGTTTTTT
cdr3_aa: CASSSIAGELFF

cdr3_length: 20
clone_size: once
d_call: TRBD2
v_call: TRBV27
j_call: TRBJ2-5
cdr3_nt: TGTGCCAGCAGCCTATACCCCCCTGGGACTAGCGGGGGAGGGGGGGAGACCCAGTACTTC
cdr3_aa: CASSLYPPGTSGGGGETQYF